These 32 T cell receptor beta chains share one sample of origin, sequenced in a study of control samples from healthy donors and cancer patients. The protocol was immunoSEQ multiplex PCR, while the TCRdb copy is restricted to in-frame clones and leaves out a portion. The sample holds tens of thousands of clones; more than 70% are singletons and the top ten take roughly 1.5%. Sequences were obtained from PBMCs. These receptors all stem from a man between 40 and 49 years old with colorectal cancer.

In nucleotides, the CDR3 is TGTGCCAGCAGCAAAGAGGCTAGAATCAGTCCCGATACGCAGTATTTT. Its protein is CASSKEARISPDTQYF. J is TRBJ2-3 and V is TRBV21-1; the table's D gene call, TRBD2, was not cross checked with the DNA. TRBV21-1 is assigned pseudogene status. The CDR3 contains 16 residues.

The chain employs TRBV30 and TRBJ2-7; weak D call: TRBD1 (5 bases). V was cut by 1 base and J by 5 bases, with 18 bases left in between. There are 15 residues in the CDR3. Per germline, CDR1 GTSNPN and CDR2 SVGIG (reference sequence). CDR3 DNA sequence: TGTGCCTGGAGTGCCCGACACAGGTTTAGGGACGAGCAGTACTTC. Translated, it gives CAWSARHRFRDEQYF.

The rearrangement uses TRBV7-9 and TRBJ2-1, with 7 bases aligning to TRBD1. V shed 4 bases and J 10 bases; nucleotides not matched to a gene: 1. Germline V gene lookup returns CDR1 SEHNR and CDR2 FQNEAQ (reference sequence). CDR3 length equals 11 residues. CDR3 in DNA: TGTGCCAGCAGCTCACAGGGGGAGCAGTTCTTC. Encoded protein: CASSSQGEQFF. The entire variable domain, with the rest obtained from reference TRBV7-9 and TRBJ2-1, is as follows: DTGVSQNPRHKITKRGQNVTFRCDPISEHNRLYWYRQTLGQGPEFLTYFQNEAQLEKSRLLSDRFSAERPKGSFSTLEIQRTEQGDSAMYLCASSSQGEQFFGPGTRLTVL.

The V gene is TRBV4-1, the J gene TRBJ1-1; D remains ambiguous. V lost 1 base and J lost 10, with 16 bases in between. The CDR3 contains 14 residues. Germline values: CDR1 MGHRA, CDR2 YSYEKL. The CDR3 reads CASSQGVFGEGAFF. The CDR3 DNA reads as TGCGCCAGCAGCCAAGGAGTTTTCGGGGAAGGAGCTTTCTTT.

This chain connects TRBV5-1 to TRBJ1-3, with no clear D. The germline CDR1 and CDR2 sequences are SGHRS and YFSETQ. The V and J ends lost 1 base and 1 base respectively, with 6 bases between them. The CDR3 is made up of 14 amino acids. The CDR3 protein is CASSLSGSGNTIYF. Written as DNA, the CDR3 is TGCGCCAGCAGCTTGTCGGGATCTGGAAACACCATATATTTT.

This clone came up once. The chain employs TRBV27 and TRBJ2-3, with D perhaps given as TRBD1 or TRBD2 (5 bases each). The CDR3 covers 15 residues. Deletions cut 4 bases from V and 1 base from J, with 12 bases between. Germline loops: CDR1 MNHEY, CDR2 SMNVEV (reference sequence). The DNA of the CDR3 is TGTGCCAGCAGTTGGGGGTTGGGACGCACAGATACGCAGTATTTT. Protein: CASSWGLGRTDTQYF.

The J gene is TRBJ1-5, the V gene TRBV19, with TRBD1 identical over 9 bases. The CDR3 has 16 residues. Losses at the gene ends were 5 bases for V and 7 bases for J; bases not matched to a gene: 12. Per the germline V gene, CDR1 is LNHDA and CDR2 is SQIVND (reference sequence). Here the CDR3 reads CASSASPGQGRQPQHF. CDR3 bases: TGTGCCAGTAGTGCGTCCCCGGGACAGGGACGACAGCCCCAGCATTTT.

The chain uses TRBV3-1 (or the pseudogene TRBV3-2) and TRBJ1-5; no clear D gene. Looked up from germline, CDR1 is LGHDT and CDR2 is YNNKEL (reference sequence). Trimming removed 3 bases at V and 1 base at J, with 7 bases between. The CDR3 is 14 amino acids. The CDR3 nucleotides read TGTGCCAGCAGCCACCGAGGGAGCAATCAGCCCCAGCATTTT. Protein product: CASSHRGSNQPQHF.

This rearrangement joins TRBV11-2 to TRBJ2-7, with 10 bases fitting TRBD1. CDR1 and CDR2 from the germline V gene are SGHAT and FQNNGV. The CDR3 length is 14 residues. After removal of 7 bases from V and 3 bases from J, the junction contained 6 bases not matched to a gene. The CDR3 nucleotides are TGTGCCAGCACAGGGGACAGGGGTCTCTACGAGCAGTACTTC. Protein sequence: CASTGDRGLYEQYF.

The CDR3 loop is CASTKLDRGETQYF. CDR3 nucleotide sequence: TGTGCCAGCACTAAATTAGACAGGGGTGAGACCCAGTACTTC. The chain recombines TRBV7-9 with TRBJ2-5; 8 nucleotides agree with TRBD1. CDR3 length: 14 residues. In germline, CDR1 is SEHNR, CDR2 FQNEAQ (reference sequence). V was pared by 7 bases and J by 5 bases, with 9 bases of the junction left unmatched.

This clone was counted a single time. This chain connects TRBV5-4 to TRBJ2-5; possibly TRBD2 for D (6 bases). Germline V lookup: CDR1 SGHNT, CDR2 YYREEE (reference sequence). Trimming shortened V by 4 bases and J by 5 bases, and 12 bases separated the two germline ends. The CDR3 runs 13 residues. CDR3 nucleotide sequence: TGTGCCAGCAGCCCGGCAGGAGGGGAGACCCAGTACTTC. Its protein is CASSPAGGETQYF.

This rearrangement joins TRBV9 to TRBJ2-3; no clear D. V was cut by 0 bases and J by 2 bases, with 7 bases left in between. CDR1 is SGDLS, CDR2 YYNGEE, per germline. The CDR3 spans 14 residues. The CDR3 spells CASSVAGATDTQYF. The CDR3 region has the DNA TGTGCCAGCAGCGTAGCAGGAGCCACAGATACGCAGTATTTT.

V gene TRBV29-1 combines with J gene TRBJ1-1; D gene uncertain. CDR1 SQVTM and CDR2 ANQGSEA come from the germline V gene. V was pared by 3 bases and J by 7 bases, with 0 bases between. The CDR3 contains 8 residues. CDR3 sequence (DNA): TGCAGCGTTGATGAAGCTTTCTTT. The encoded protein is CSVDEAFF.

The chain employs TRBV24-1 and TRBJ2-5, with a possible D match to TRBD2 (6 bases). Germline CDR1 KGHDR, CDR2 SFDVKD. This CDR3 region has 12 residues. Between the trimmed V and J ends, which lost 9 bases and 4 bases, there was a span of 11 bases. CDR3 loop: CATSGGGETQYF. The CDR3 bases are TGTGCCACCTCCGGGGGTGGAGAGACCCAGTACTTC.

The chain recombines TRBV6-5 with TRBJ1-2, with D possibly matching TRBD1 (5 bases). This CDR3 spans 12 amino acids. In germline, CDR1 is MNHEY, CDR2 SVGAGI. With 4 bases removed from V and 4 bases from J, the gap between germline ends came to 7 bases. CDR3 protein: CASSWDGYGYTF. CDR3 bases: TGTGCCAGCAGTTGGGACGGCTATGGCTACACCTTC.

The chain is built from TRBV6-5 and TRBJ2-5, with 9 positions matching TRBD1. The J segment lost 3 bases and the V segment lost 8 bases, leaving 4 bases of the junction unmatched. Germline values: CDR1 MNHEY, CDR2 SVGAGI. CDR3 length: 13 amino acids. This CDR3 is CASRDRVEETQYF. CDR3 coding DNA: TGTGCCAGCCGGGACAGGGTGGAAGAGACCCAGTACTTC.

The V gene is TRBV6-2 or TRBV6-3, the J gene TRBJ2-1, with D possibly being TRBD2 (6 bases). Germline CDR1 reads MNHEY; CDR2 reads SVGEGT. CDR3 length: 18 amino acids. Trimming took off 2 bases at V and 8 bases at J, with 25 bases between the two ends. The CDR3 protein is CASSYTPTWTTSIDEQFF. CDR3 DNA sequence: TGTGCCAGCAGTTACACCCCCACCTGGACTACCTCCATCGATGAGCAGTTCTTC.

V and J are TRBV21-1 and TRBJ2-7; the listed D gene, TRBD1, was not tested against the DNA. TRBV21-1 is a recognized pseudogene. This CDR3 has 18 residues. CDR3 sequence reads: CASSKCIQGHGTSYEQYF. DNA of the CDR3: TGTGCCAGCAGCAAATGTATACAGGGTCACGGGACATCCTACGAGCAGTACTTC.

The rearrangement joins TRBV7-2 to TRBJ2-1; the D is unclear. Germline-derived CDR1 and CDR2 are SGHTA and FQGNSA. The CDR3 is 12 residues long. The germline V and J ends were trimmed by 5 bases and 7 bases, with 9 bases remaining between them. The CDR3 loop reads CASSLYMNEQFF. CDR3 in DNA: TGTGCCAGCAGCCTCTACATGAATGAGCAGTTCTTC.

J is TRBJ2-1 and V is TRBV19; D possibly uses TRBD1 or TRBD2 (7 bases each). CDR3 length equals 18 residues. Trimming left V 1 base short and J 1 base short, with 17 bases between. The V gene's germline CDR1 is LNHDA and CDR2 SQIVND (reference sequence). The CDR3 region is CASSIVRGRERSYNEQFF. CDR3 bases: TGTGCCAGTAGTATAGTTAGGGGGCGGGAGAGATCCTACAATGAGCAGTTCTTC. The whole variable domain, filled in from reference TRBV19 and TRBJ2-1, reads DGGITQSPKYLFRKEGQNVTLSCEQNLNHDAMYWYRQDPGQGLRLIYYSQIVNDFQKGDIAEGYSVSREKKESFPLTVTSAQKNPTAFYLCASSIVRGRERSYNEQFFGPGTRLTVL.

In this sample, this clone turned up once. This chain connects TRBV28 to TRBJ1-1; D gene unclear. Germline V gives CDR1 MDHEN, CDR2 SYDVKM. The CDR3 is made up of 14 amino acids. Trimming cost V 5 bases and J 5 bases, with 15 bases left between them. The CDR3 bases are TGTGCCAGCAGTCCGTGGGGAGGGAAGACTGAAGCTTTCTTT. Amino acid sequence: CASSPWGGKTEAFF.

The CDR3 loop is CASRGQGINTGSYNEQFF. The CDR3 nucleotides read TGTGCCAGCAGGGGTCAGGGGATCAATACTGGGTCCTACAATGAGCAGTTCTTC. The chain joins TRBV5-6 to TRBJ2-1, with a weak D call TRBD1 (6 bases). The V and J ends lost 5 bases and 1 base respectively, with 22 bases between them. CDR1 SGHDT and CDR2 YYEEEE come from the germline V gene. CDR3 length: 18 amino acids.

This clone was seen just once. The CDR3 here is CASSYHREQYEQYF. The CDR3 coding sequence is TGTGCCAGCAGCTACCACAGGGAACAGTACGAGCAGTACTTC. The chain combines TRBV5-4 with TRBJ2-7; the D gene is possibly TRBD1 (6 bases). V was pared by 3 bases and J by 4 bases, with 14 bases between. CDR1 and CDR2 (germline): SGHNT, YYREEE (reference sequence). This CDR3 comprises 14 residues.

This rearrangement joins TRBV9 to TRBJ2-7; 7 nucleotides align to TRBD1. Germline trimming cut 4 bases from V and 2 bases from J; bases unmatched to any gene: 9. This CDR3 is built from 15 residues. Germline V gives CDR1 SGDLS, CDR2 YYNGEE. The CDR3 DNA reads TGTGCCAGCAGCCCTTCCTTGGGACAGACCTACGAGCAGTACTTC. This codes for CASSPSLGQTYEQYF.

This chain links TRBV12-3 or TRBV12-4 with TRBJ2-1; D uncertain. This CDR3 spans 13 amino acids. V was shortened by 3 bases and J by 3 bases, with 6 bases between the two germline ends. The CDR3 nucleotides are TGTGCCAGCAGTTTGGGCTACTACAATGAGCAGTTCTTC. Translation: CASSLGYYNEQFF.

V usage is TRBV19 and J usage is TRBJ2-1, with 12 bases fitting TRBD2. CDR3 length equals 15 residues. Germline V lookup: CDR1 LNHDA, CDR2 SQIVND (reference sequence). V shed 6 bases, J shed 6 bases, and the junction held 6 bases outside the gene matches. CDR3 bases: TGTGCCAGTAGGGAGCTAGCGGGAGGGCCCAATGAGCAGTTCTTC. Its translation: CASRELAGGPNEQFF.

The chain uses TRBV6-4 and TRBJ2-1; 7 bases line up with TRBD2. CDR1 is MRHNA and CDR2 is SNTAGT in the germline V gene. CDR3 size: 15 residues. Trimming removed 0 bases from V and 5 bases from J; junction bases left unmatched: 4. CDR3: CASSDSTAGNNEQFF. The CDR3, as DNA: TGTGCCAGCAGTGACTCGACAGCGGGGAACAATGAGCAGTTCTTC.

V usage is TRBV24-1 and J usage is TRBJ2-1, with D tentatively TRBD1 (6 bases). Germline CDR1 reads KGHDR; CDR2 reads SFDVKD. V dropped 2 bases and J dropped 0 bases, with 10 bases sitting between them. The CDR3 length is 16 residues. The CDR3 loop reads CATSDSGVSSYNEQFF. In nucleotides, the CDR3 is TGTGCCACCAGTGATTCAGGGGTTAGCTCCTACAATGAGCAGTTCTTC.

This clone occurred once. The rearrangement links TRBV5-5 to TRBJ1-5; D is possibly TRBD1 (6 bases). This CDR3 is built from 15 residues. Germline-derived CDR1 and CDR2 are SGHKS and YYEKEE (reference sequence). Trimming took off 4 bases at V and 7 bases at J, with 18 bases between the two ends. The CDR3 nucleotides are TGTGCCAGCAGCGCCTACCAGGGGAAAGGACAGCCCCAGCATTTT. It translates to CASSAYQGKGQPQHF.

The CDR3 nucleotides read TGTGCCAGCAGTAGTGACAGGGGTAGCAATCAGCCCCAGCATTTT. Its translation: CASSSDRGSNQPQHF. The J gene is TRBJ1-5, the V gene TRBV2, with 8 bases matching TRBD1. CDR3 length equals 15 residues. Germline V gene lookup returns CDR1 SNHLY and CDR2 FYNNEI. V shed 5 bases, J shed 0 bases, and the junction held 3 bases outside the gene matches.

This chain uses TRBV5-5 with TRBJ1-4; weak D call: TRBD1 (5 bases). V dropped 4 bases and J dropped 5 bases, with 12 bases sitting between them. Germline V gene sequence: CDR1 SGHKS, CDR2 YYEKEE (reference sequence). The CDR3 has 14 amino acids. The DNA for the CDR3 is TGTGCCAGCAGCGTTGTGGCAGGGAATGAAAAACTGTTTTTT. Translating it yields CASSVVAGNEKLFF.

V is TRBV2 and J is TRBJ1-1; D possibly corresponds to TRBD1 (5 bases). V lost 2 bases and J 1 base, leaving 11 bases between the germline ends. Germline V gene sequence: CDR1 SNHLY, CDR2 FYNNEI. The CDR3 totals 15 residues. This chain's CDR3 is CASSEWGGKNTEAFF. The CDR3 DNA follows: TGTGCCAGCAGTGAATGGGGCGGTAAGAACACTGAAGCTTTCTTT.